The entry below describes one T cell receptor beta chain. Its antigen is not yet known. The junction departs from germline at one end; a sequencing error may be responsible. This specimen comes from a study of blood T cells in healthy people across ages (dated by TCRdb to about 2015). Study-wide context: In model experiments, template switching captured about one uniquely barcoded TCR beta cDNA molecule for every two T cells. To avoid experimental bias, donors of different ages were randomly spread across the sequencing lanes. Using the same blood draw, the study looked at two additional independent replicas of 1 million unique cDNA reads for two donors, one aged 18 to 29 and the other aged 80 or older. Age-related changes in TCR beta repertoire diversity were measured in the study by deep sequencing normalized with unique cDNA molecular identifiers. Four age groups were formed from the donors: young (average approximately 16 years), middle-aged (approximately 42), aged (62) and long-lived (roughly 81).

The approximately 39 donors, aged 6 to 90 years, were systemically healthy Caucasian individuals from Russia. Each donor gave approximately 9.3 milliliters of peripheral blood, collected into EDTA-treated Vacutainer tubes. Ficoll-Paque density-gradient centrifugation was used to isolate PBMCs, with at least 7 million obtained per sample. Total RNA, at least 6 micrograms per sample, was extracted from PBMCs with Trizol reagent. For every donor, flow cytometry on a PBMC aliquot measured the percentage of naive CD45RAhigh/CD27high T cells. Here is what the overall study found, with its caveats: The long-lived group showed more naive CD4+ T cells, fewer expanded clones and increased TCR diversity than the aged group, suggesting age selection. Because profiling used bulk unsorted PBMCs, naive and antigen-experienced compartments could not be compared conclusively. As age increased, observed TCR beta diversity per million T cells dropped in a roughly linear way, and a significant reduction was already evident by age around 41. Estimates of total diversity based on one million sequenced T cells were regarded as lower bounds and as underestimates. Donor CMV infection status was unknown, potentially confounding age-related changes in expanded clonotypes. Observed TCR beta diversity correlated strongly with the percentage of naive T cells measured by flow cytometry.

Library construction relied on 5' RACE. Sequencing was carried out with an Illumina HiSeq 2500. A second PCR of roughly 7 to 11 cycles was performed with a sample-barcoded 5' primer and a J-beta primer mix. A template-switch 5' adaptor carrying 12 random nucleotides introduced a unique molecular identifier onto each TCR beta cDNA molecule. Each sample yielded at least 2.5 million CDR3-containing paired-end reads. First-strand cDNA was synthesized from all RNA with the Mint cDNA synthesis kit, primed by a TRBC-specific oligonucleotide. After uracil-DNA glycosylase treatment, a first 18-cycle PCR used universal primers M1SS and BC2_uni_R on all cDNA. Turning to the authors' computational methods: Normalization of each sample was performed by random selection of 1 million high-quality reads, each carrying a distinct molecular identifier. Reads with shared molecular identifiers were discarded instead of being binned into consensus sequences. MiTCR, with a Q25 quality threshold and the strictest error-elimination algorithm, was used for CDR3 identification, clonotype clustering and error correction. A nonparametric unseen species model with Euler transformation was used to estimate a lower bound on total TCR beta diversity. The public reads were reanalyzed by TCRdb: fastp trimming at Q25, MiXCR alignment, in-frame beta chains only. Every distinct CDR3 protein forms one entry, paired with its most common genes and DNA. Here the V and J calls rest on TCRdb's processing, not on the authors' analysis. Counted in this sample were 1,500,000 or so distinct CDR3 sequences; around 40% of them appeared once. More than 4% of the sample goes to the ten largest clones.

The receptor's source is a young woman in good health. Sequenced: blood.

The DNA is as follows: TGTGCCAGAAGTTCCCGACCTGGCGGGGAGCTGTTTTTT. Its amino acids are CARSSRPGGELFF. Rearrangement joined TRBV6-2 or TRBV6-3 to TRBJ2-2; the D gene lacks a confident call. Per the germline V gene, MNHEY is the CDR1 and SVGEGT is the CDR2. The CDR3 numbers 13 residues from cysteine through phenylalanine. The CDR3 DNA has 39 bases and is translated from base 1.